A single TCR beta chain is shown here with its context. The sample originates from a study of blood T cells in healthy people across ages. Germline CDR1 reads SGHTA; CDR2 reads FQGNSA. The CDR3 consists of 14 residues. Combining a sample-barcoded 5' primer with a J-beta primer mix, a second PCR ran for roughly 7 to 12 cycles. TCRdb called the 5' RACE reads again in MiXCR, with one record for every CDR3 protein. The sample has about 970,000 distinct CDR3 sequences, about 53% seen once. The donors, healthy Caucasians from Russia, were aged roughly 6 to 90. This chain connects TRBV7-2 to TRBJ2-4, with D unresolved. The J call may be in error: the DNA end matches TRBJ2-7 better. This TCR came from a woman aged 55-75 years in good health. Sequenced sample: blood. CDR3 nucleotides: TGTGCCAGCGCCTTGGCAGTGGGGAAATACGAGCAGTACTTC. This codes for CASALAVGKYEQYF.